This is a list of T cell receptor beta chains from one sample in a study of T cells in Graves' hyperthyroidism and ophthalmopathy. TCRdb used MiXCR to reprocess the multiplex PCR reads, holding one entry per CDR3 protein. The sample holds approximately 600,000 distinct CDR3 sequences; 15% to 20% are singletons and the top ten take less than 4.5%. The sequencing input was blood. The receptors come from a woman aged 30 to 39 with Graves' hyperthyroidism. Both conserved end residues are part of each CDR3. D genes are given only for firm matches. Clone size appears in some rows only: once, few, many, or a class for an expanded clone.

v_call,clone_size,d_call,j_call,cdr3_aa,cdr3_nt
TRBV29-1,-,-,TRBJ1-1,CSVVSGGEAFF,TGCAGCGTTGTTTCGGGCGGAGAAGCTTTCTTT
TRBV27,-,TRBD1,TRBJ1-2,CASSYRDREGYTF,TGTGCCAGCAGTTATAGGGACAGGGAAGGCTACACCTTC
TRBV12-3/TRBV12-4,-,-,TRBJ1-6,CASSFSTAGSPLHF,TGTGCCAGCAGTTTTTCGACCGCCGGTTCACCCCTCCACTTT
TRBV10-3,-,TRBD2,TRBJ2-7,CAISGPSSGGTYEQYF,TGTGCCATCAGTGGACCCTCTAGCGGCGGGACTTACGAGCAGTACTTC
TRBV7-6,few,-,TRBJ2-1,CASSRNGRYNEQFF,TGTGCCAGCAGCCGAAATGGCAGGTACAATGAGCAGTTCTTC
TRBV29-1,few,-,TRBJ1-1,CSVDLMAEAFF,TGCAGCGTCGATCTAATGGCTGAAGCTTTCTTT
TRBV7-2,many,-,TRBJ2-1,CASSLGENEQFF,TGTGCCAGCAGCTTAGGTGAGAATGAGCAGTTCTTC
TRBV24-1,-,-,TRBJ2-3,CATSAGSTDTRYF,TGTGCCACCAGTGCCGGGAGCACAGATACGCGGTATTTT
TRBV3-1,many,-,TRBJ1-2,CASSQGGRLGYTF,TGTGCCAGCAGCCAAGGTGGTCGCCTAGGCTACACCTTC
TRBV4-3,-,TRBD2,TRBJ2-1,CASSQDPAGGTYNEQFF,TGCGCCAGCAGCCAAGATCCAGCGGGGGGAACCTACAATGAGCAGTTCTTC
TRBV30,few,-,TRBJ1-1,CAWSVWVSTEAFF,TGTGCCTGGAGTGTATGGGTTTCGACTGAAGCTTTCTTT
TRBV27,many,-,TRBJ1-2,CASRVRAGPYGYTF,TGTGCCAGCAGGGTCCGGGCAGGGCCCTATGGCTACACCTTC
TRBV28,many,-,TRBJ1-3,CASSGGLTAGNTIYF,TGTGCCAGCAGTGGGGGGTTAACAGCTGGAAACACCATATATTTT
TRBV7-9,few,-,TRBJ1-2,CASTWGNYGYTF,TGTGCCAGCACTTGGGGGAACTATGGCTACACCTTC
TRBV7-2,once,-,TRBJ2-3,CASSLSQSTDTQYF,TGTGCCAGCAGCTTAAGCCAAAGCACAGATACGCAGTATTTT
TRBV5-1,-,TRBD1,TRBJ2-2,CASSQQGAVNTGELFF,TGCGCCAGCAGCCAACAGGGGGCGGTGAACACCGGGGAGCTGTTTTTT
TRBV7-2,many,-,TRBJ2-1,CASSYLTSREQFF,TGTGCCAGCAGCTATTTGACCTCAAGGGAGCAGTTCTTC
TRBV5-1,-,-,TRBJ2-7,CASSLNMGSGEQYF,TGCGCCAGCAGCTTGAACATGGGCTCGGGGGAGCAGTACTTC
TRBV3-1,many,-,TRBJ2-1,CASSQEVTTYNEQFF,TGTGCCAGCAGCCAAGAAGTGACAACCTACAATGAGCAGTTCTTC
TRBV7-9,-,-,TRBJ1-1,CVSSPWAATEAFF,TGTGTCAGCAGCCCCTGGGCCGCCACTGAAGCTTTCTTT
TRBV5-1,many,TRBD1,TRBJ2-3,CASSGSGGFSTDTQYF,TGCGCCAGCAGCGGATCAGGGGGCTTTAGCACAGATACGCAGTATTTT
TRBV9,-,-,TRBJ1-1,CASSVAGLAGAFF,TGTGCCAGCAGCGTAGCTGGCTTGGCGGGAGCTTTCTTT
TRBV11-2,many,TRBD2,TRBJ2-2,CASSPSFGTSGYTGELFF,TGTGCCAGCAGCCCATCATTCGGGACTAGCGGATACACCGGGGAGCTGTTTTTT
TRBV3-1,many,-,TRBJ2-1,CASSPGATYEQFF,TGTGCCAGCAGCCCCGGAGCTACCTATGAGCAGTTCTTC
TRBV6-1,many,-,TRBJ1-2,CASSPLEDGYTF,TGTGCCAGCAGTCCCTTAGAGGATGGCTACACCTTC
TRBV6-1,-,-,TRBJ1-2,CASSSRPGGPLYGYTF,TGTGCCAGCAGCTCTAGACCGGGGGGCCCTCTCTATGGCTACACCTTC
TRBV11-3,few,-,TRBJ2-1,CASSFGEGHYNEQFF,TGTGCCAGCAGCTTTGGGGAGGGACATTACAATGAGCAGTTCTTC
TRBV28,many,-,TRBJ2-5,CASSFGANPNLETQYF,TGTGCCAGCAGTTTTGGGGCGAACCCGAACTTAGAGACCCAGTACTTC
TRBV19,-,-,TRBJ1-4,CASSITGVGEKLFF,TGTGCCAGTAGTATCACCGGGGTGGGAGAAAAACTGTTTTTT
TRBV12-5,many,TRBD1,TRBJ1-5,CASGMTGYSNQPQHF,TGTGCTAGTGGTATGACAGGGTATAGCAATCAGCCCCAGCATTTT
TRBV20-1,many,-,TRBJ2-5,CSAREEGWGETQYF,TGCAGTGCTAGAGAAGAGGGATGGGGAGAGACCCAGTACTTC
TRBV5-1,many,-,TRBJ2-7,CASSLSSPGGIQQYF,TGCGCCAGCAGCTTGTCGAGCCCCGGCGGTATCCAGCAGTACTTC
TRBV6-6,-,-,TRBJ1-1,CASSYSREGWYTEAFF,TGTGCCAGCAGTTACTCGAGGGAGGGGTGGTACACTGAAGCTTTCTTT
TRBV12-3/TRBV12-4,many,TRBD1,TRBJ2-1,CASSYGTGLDNEQFF,TGTGCCAGCAGTTACGGGACAGGGCTTGACAATGAGCAGTTCTTC
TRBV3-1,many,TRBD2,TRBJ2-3,CASAPPGLAGTDTQYF,TGTGCCAGCGCCCCCCCGGGACTAGCGGGGACAGATACGCAGTATTTT
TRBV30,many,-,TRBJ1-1,CAWSVRPEAFF,TGTGCCTGGAGTGTACGACCTGAAGCTTTCTTT
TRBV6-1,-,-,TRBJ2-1,CAGSLHTIFSDNEQFF,TGTGCCGGCAGTCTCCATACGATATTTAGTGACAATGAGCAGTTCTTC
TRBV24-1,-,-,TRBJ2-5,CATSEEGYQETQYF,TGTGCCACCAGTGAGGAGGGTTACCAAGAGACCCAGTACTTC
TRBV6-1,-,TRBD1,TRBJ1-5,CASSPGTGMPLHF,TGTGCCAGCAGTCCCGGGACAGGGATGCCCCTGCATTTT
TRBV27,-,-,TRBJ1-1,CASSFGQGTAEALF,-
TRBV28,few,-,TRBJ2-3,CASSPEGEGTNTDTQYF,TGTGCCAGCAGTCCGGAGGGGGAGGGAACTAACACAGATACGCAGTATTTT
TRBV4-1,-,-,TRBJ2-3,CASSQTGVMADTDTQYF,TGCGCCAGCAGCCAAACCGGGGTTATGGCGGACACAGATACGCAGTATTTT
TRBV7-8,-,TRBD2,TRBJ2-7,CASSPSGTIRSYEQYF,TGTGCCAGCAGCCCAAGCGGGACCATCCGCTCCTACGAGCAGTACTTC
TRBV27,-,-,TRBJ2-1,CASSLGLLQFF,TGTGCCAGCAGTCTCGGACTATTGCAGTTCTTC
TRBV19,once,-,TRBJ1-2,CAIGSYLYGYTF,TGTGCCATAGGGAGTTACCTCTATGGCTACACCTTC
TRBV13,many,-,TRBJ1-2,CASSLEGFGIYGYTF,TGTGCCAGCAGCTTAGAAGGGTTCGGCATCTATGGCTACACCTTC
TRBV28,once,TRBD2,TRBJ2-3,CASSDSGGPTDTQYF,TGTGCCAGCAGTGACAGCGGGGGCCCCACAGATACGCAGTATTTT
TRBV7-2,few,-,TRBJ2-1,CASSSDGGFGNEQFF,TGTGCCAGCAGCTCGGACGGCGGCTTCGGCAATGAGCAGTTCTTC
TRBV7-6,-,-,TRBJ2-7,CASSSYPYEQYF,TGTGCCAGCAGCTCGTATCCCTACGAGCAGTACTTC
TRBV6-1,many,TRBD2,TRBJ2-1,CASSEMGGGNEQFF,TGTGCCAGCAGTGAAATGGGGGGGGGCAATGAGCAGTTCTTC